Reported below is one TCR beta chain. Antigen: not known. This sample was taken from a study of cytomegalovirus exposure and HLA in healthy donors. General study findings and limits: A later analysis showed that HLA-associated TCR beta chains had undergone more clonal expansion than equally common others.

13 Jbeta primers and 60 Vbeta primers were used for the PCR. Sequencing used immunoSEQ multiplex PCR; TCRdb keeps in-frame clones, though not all of them. The sample has 95,000 to 150,000 clones, about three fifths seen once. CDR1 and CDR2 from the germline V gene are MNHEY and SMNVEV (reference sequence). The V and J ends lost 2 bases and 1 base, in that order; junction bases with no gene match: 1. The CDR3 is made up of 14 amino acids. The origin of this receptor is a woman in her forties in good health and CMV-seropositive. The V gene is TRBV27, the J gene TRBJ1-1; 7 nucleotides agree with TRBD1. Sample: PBMCs. DNA of the CDR3: TGTGCCAGCAGTTTAAGGGACAGGAACACTGAAGCTTTCTTT. This gives the protein CASSLRDRNTEAFF.